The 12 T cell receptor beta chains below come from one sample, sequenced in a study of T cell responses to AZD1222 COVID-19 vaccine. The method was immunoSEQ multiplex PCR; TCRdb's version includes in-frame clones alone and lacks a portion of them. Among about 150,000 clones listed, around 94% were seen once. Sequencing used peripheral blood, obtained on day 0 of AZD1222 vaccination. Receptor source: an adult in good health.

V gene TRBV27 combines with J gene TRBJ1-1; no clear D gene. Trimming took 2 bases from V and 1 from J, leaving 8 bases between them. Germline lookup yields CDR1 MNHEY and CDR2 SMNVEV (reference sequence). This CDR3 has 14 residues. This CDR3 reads CASSLNAGNTEAFF. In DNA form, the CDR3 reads TGTGCCAGCAGTTTAAATGCAGGGAACACTGAAGCTTTCTTT.

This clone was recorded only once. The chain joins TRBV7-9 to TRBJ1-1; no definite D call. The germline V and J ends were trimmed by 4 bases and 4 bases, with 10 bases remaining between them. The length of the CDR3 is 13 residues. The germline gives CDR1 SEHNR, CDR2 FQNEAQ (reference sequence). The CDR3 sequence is CASSSFEGTEAFF. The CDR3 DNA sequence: TGTGCCAGCAGCTCCTTCGAGGGCACTGAAGCTTTCTTT. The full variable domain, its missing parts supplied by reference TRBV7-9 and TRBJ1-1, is DTGVSQNPRHKITKRGQNVTFRCDPISEHNRLYWYRQTLGQGPEFLTYFQNEAQLEKSRLLSDRFSAERPKGSFSTLEIQRTEQGDSAMYLCASSSFEGTEAFFGQGTRLTVV.

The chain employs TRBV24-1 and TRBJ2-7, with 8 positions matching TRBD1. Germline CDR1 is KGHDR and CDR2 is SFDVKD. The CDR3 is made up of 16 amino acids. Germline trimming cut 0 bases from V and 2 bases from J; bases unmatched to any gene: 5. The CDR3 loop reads CATSDLRQGLTYEQYV. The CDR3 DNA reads TGTGCCACCAGTGATTTGCGACAGGGGTTAACCTACGAGCAGTACGTC.

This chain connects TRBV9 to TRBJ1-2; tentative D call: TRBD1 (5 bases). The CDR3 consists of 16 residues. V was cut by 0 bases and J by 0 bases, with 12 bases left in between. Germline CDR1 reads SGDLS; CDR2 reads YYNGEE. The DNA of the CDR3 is TGTGCCAGCAGCGTAGAGTCCAGGGCATCTAACTATGGCTACACCTTC. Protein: CASSVESRASNYGYTF.

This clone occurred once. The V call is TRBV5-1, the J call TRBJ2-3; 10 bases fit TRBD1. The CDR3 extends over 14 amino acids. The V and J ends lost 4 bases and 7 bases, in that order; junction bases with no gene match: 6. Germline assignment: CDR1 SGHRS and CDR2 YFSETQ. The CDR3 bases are TGCGCCAGCAGCCTGACAGGGGGCGCGAATACGCAGTATTTT. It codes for CASSLTGGANTQYF. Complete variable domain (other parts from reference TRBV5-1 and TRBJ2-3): KAGVTQTPRYLIKTRGQQVTLSCSPISGHRSVSWYQQTPGQGLQFLFEYFSETQRNKGNFPGRFSGRQFSNSRSEMNVSTLELGDSALYLCASSLTGGANTQYFGPGTRLTVL.

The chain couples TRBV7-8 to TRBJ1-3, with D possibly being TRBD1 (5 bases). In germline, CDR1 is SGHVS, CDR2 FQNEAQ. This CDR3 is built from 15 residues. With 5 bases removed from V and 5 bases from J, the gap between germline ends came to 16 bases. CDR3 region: CASSPGRDSRNTIYF. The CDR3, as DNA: TGTGCCAGCAGCCCGGGGCGAGACAGTAGAAACACCATATATTTT.

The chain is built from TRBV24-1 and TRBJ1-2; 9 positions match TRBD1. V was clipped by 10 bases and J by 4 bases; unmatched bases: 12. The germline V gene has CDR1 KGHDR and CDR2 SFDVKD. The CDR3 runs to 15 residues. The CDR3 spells CATSRGTGSTYGYTF. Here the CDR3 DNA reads TGTGCCACTTCGCGTGGGACAGGGTCGACCTATGGCTACACCTTC.

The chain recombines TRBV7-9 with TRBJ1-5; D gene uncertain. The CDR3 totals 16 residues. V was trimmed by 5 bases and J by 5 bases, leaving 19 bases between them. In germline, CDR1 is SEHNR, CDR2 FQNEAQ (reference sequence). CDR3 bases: TGTGCCAGCAGCACCTTTGGGCCCAAGACCGATCAGCCCCAGCATTTT. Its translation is CASSTFGPKTDQPQHF.

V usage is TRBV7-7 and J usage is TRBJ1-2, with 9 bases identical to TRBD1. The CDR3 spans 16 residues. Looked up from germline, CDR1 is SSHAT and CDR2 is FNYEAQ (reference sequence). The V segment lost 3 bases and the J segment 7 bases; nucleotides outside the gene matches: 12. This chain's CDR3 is CASSFSPGQGRVGYTF. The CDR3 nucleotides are TGTGCCAGCAGCTTTAGCCCAGGACAGGGGAGGGTTGGCTACACCTTC.

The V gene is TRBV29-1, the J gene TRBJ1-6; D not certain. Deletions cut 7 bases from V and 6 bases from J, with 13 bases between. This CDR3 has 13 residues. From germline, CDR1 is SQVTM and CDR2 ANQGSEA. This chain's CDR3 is CSAQVRANSPLHF. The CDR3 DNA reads TGCAGCGCCCAGGTTAGGGCTAATTCACCCCTCCACTTT.

The CDR3 nucleotides read TGCGCCAGCATATCGGGGTTGAACACTGAAGCTTTCTTT. Protein product: CASISGLNTEAFF. The chain carries TRBV10-2 and TRBJ1-1, with D hard to call. Germline CDR1 reads WSHSY; CDR2 reads SAAADI. The CDR3 covers 13 residues. V was trimmed by 7 bases and J by 0 bases, leaving 9 bases between them.

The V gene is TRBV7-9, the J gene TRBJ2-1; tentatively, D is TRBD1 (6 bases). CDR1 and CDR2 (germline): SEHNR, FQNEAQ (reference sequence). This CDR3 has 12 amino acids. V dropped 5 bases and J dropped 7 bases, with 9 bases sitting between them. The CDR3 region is CASSAQGNEQFF. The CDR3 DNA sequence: TGTGCCAGCAGCGCACAGGGTAATGAGCAGTTCTTC.